Sequencing of this T cell receptor (beta chain) was carried out in a study of cytomegalovirus exposure and HLA in healthy donors. With respect to this clone: Its antigen is undetermined.

The PCR ran on 60 Vbeta and 13 Jbeta primers. This table comes from immunoSEQ multiplex PCR, and its TCRdb copy is limited to in-frame clones, with some not included. The sample includes more than 80,000 clones, about two thirds of them seen just once. Germline V gene data show CDR1 as LGHNA and CDR2 as YNFKEQ. The CDR3 is made up of 15 amino acids. Trimming took 4 bases from V and 5 from J, leaving 17 bases between them. Findings and caveats of the study: A later analysis linked a missense variant in DCLRE1C to the trimming of TCR beta V and J genes. A later analysis, which compared TCR beta chains of equal frequency, found the HLA-associated ones more clonally expanded.

The rearrangement uses TRBV4-2 and TRBJ1-1; D is uncertain. What was sequenced was PBMCs. This receptor was taken from a female donor in good health and CMV-seronegative. In nucleotides, the CDR3 is TGTGCCAGCAGCCGGACTTTTGATGGTAGGACTGAAGCTTTCTTT. Protein product: CASSRTFDGRTEAFF.